Below, 23 T cell receptor beta chains from the same sample are listed, as sequenced in a study of T cells in Graves' hyperthyroidism and ophthalmopathy. TCR beta CDR3 sequences were amplified from RNA transcripts. When the TCR CDR3 underwent first-round RT-PCR, the HTBI primer set was used. MiXCR, run by TCRdb on the multiplex PCR reads, gives a single entry per CDR3 protein. The sample has around 690,000 distinct CDR3 sequences, around 21% seen once; the top ten hold under 35%. What was sequenced was blood. The source is a young man with Graves' ophthalmopathy.

To note about this clonotype: The junction does not match germline at one end; this may be a read error. The V and J genes are TRBV10-3 and TRBJ2-7, with 7 bases identical to TRBD2. This CDR3 contains 16 residues. Per the germline V gene, CDR1 is ENHRY and CDR2 is SYGVKD. Here the CDR3 reads CAISGFAGGRGYGQYF. The DNA for the CDR3 is TGTGCCATCAGTGGTTTCGCAGGCGGGAGAGGGTACGGGCAGTACTTC.

Concerning this clonotype itself: This clone may be a read error of a much larger clone one base away. As the CDR3 is not closed by the conserved phenylalanine or tryptophan, this likely results from a read error. The chain employs TRBV5-1 and TRBJ1-1; D is unresolved. This CDR3 has 14 amino acids. The germline V and J ends were trimmed by 0 bases and 1 base, with 7 bases remaining between them. Germline V gene sequence: CDR1 SGHRS, CDR2 YFSETQ. CDR3 amino acids: CASSLEAANTEAFL. DNA of the CDR3: TGCGCCAGCAGCTTGGAGGCAGCGAACACTGAAGCTTTCCTT.

Note on this clonotype: An end of the junction differs from the germline gene, which may be a read error. This chain joins TRBV5-1 and TRBJ2-1; maybe TRBD2 (6 bases). CDR1 and CDR2 from the germline V gene are SGHRS and YFSETQ. There are 13 residues in the CDR3. CDR3 DNA sequence: TGTGCCAGCAGCGTAGTGAGCGGGCCTGAGCAGTTCTTC. Translation gives CASSVVSGPEQFF.

The chain uses TRBV29-1 and TRBJ2-2; the match to TRBD2 covers 7 bases. Losses at the gene ends were 8 bases for V and 3 bases for J; bases not matched to a gene: 9. CDR1 SQVTM and CDR2 ANQGSEA come from the germline V gene. The CDR3 runs to 14 residues. CDR3 residues: CSIRGGSHTGELFF. The CDR3 coding sequence is TGCAGCATTCGGGGCGGGAGTCACACCGGGGAGCTGTTTTTT.

This chain joins TRBV4-1 and TRBJ2-7; D call uncertain. The CDR3 is 14 residues long. Germline V gives CDR1 MGHRA, CDR2 YSYEKL. V was trimmed by 0 bases and J by 3 bases, leaving 9 bases between them. The CDR3 sequence: CASSQEDENYEQYF. The CDR3 nucleotides are TGCGCCAGCAGCCAAGAAGACGAGAACTACGAGCAGTACTTC.

The chain recombines TRBV30 with TRBJ1-2; D is unclear. Germline CDR1 is GTSNPN and CDR2 is SVGIG (reference sequence). The V end was cut by 3 bases, the J end by 4 bases, with 21 bases between. CDR3 size: 16 residues. CDR3 DNA sequence: TGTGCCTGGAGATTACCCAGGAAGGCGGGTTTCTATGGCTACACCTTC. Translating gives CAWRLPRKAGFYGYTF.

There are a few counts of this clonotype. V is TRBV28 and J is TRBJ2-7; D remains ambiguous. Germline CDR1 is MDHEN and CDR2 is SYDVKM. The CDR3 totals 12 residues. The CDR3, as DNA: TGTGCGACAAGCAGTGAGTTCTACGAGCAGTACTTC. Encoded protein: CATSSEFYEQYF. The full variable domain, with the rest looked up from reference TRBV28 and TRBJ2-7, is DVKVTQSSRYLVKRTGEKVFLECVQDMDHENMFWYRQDPGLGLRLIYFSYDVKMKEKGDIPEGYSVSREKKERFSLILESASTNQTSMYLCATSSEFYEQYFGPGTRLTVT.

This clonotype occurred a few times. The chain couples TRBV6-1 to TRBJ2-1, with a tentative D call TRBD2 (5 bases). V dropped 6 bases and J dropped 6 bases, with 12 bases sitting between them. Per the germline V gene, CDR1 is MNHNS and CDR2 is SASEGT. The CDR3 runs to 13 residues. The CDR3 protein is CASSQLEGNEQFF. CDR3 nucleotides: TGTGCCAGCAGCCAACTAGAGGGCAATGAGCAGTTCTTC.

This clonotype was picked up many times. The chain combines TRBV7-2 with TRBJ2-7; D possibly corresponds to TRBD1 (6 bases). V lost 1 base and J lost 3, with 13 bases in between. Germline CDR1 and CDR2: SGHTA and FQGNSA. The CDR3 is 15 amino acids. The CDR3 protein is CASSLEARDNYEQYF. The DNA of the CDR3 is TGTGCCAGCAGCTTAGAAGCCCGGGACAACTACGAGCAGTACTTC.

This clonotype was detected ten times or more. V usage is TRBV29-1 and J usage is TRBJ2-1; TRBD2 matches 9 bases. V shed 3 bases, J shed 6 bases, and the junction held 6 bases outside the gene matches. The CDR3 length is 14 residues. CDR1 and CDR2 (germline): SQVTM, ANQGSEA. CDR3: CSVERGRAGNEQFF. CDR3 DNA sequence: TGCAGCGTTGAGCGCGGGAGGGCCGGCAATGAGCAGTTCTTC.

The chain recombines TRBV19 with TRBJ1-5, with D possibly being TRBD1 (5 bases). Trimming cost V 8 bases and J 7 bases, with 21 bases left between them. Germline CDR1 reads LNHDA; CDR2 reads SQIVND (reference sequence). The CDR3 is 15 amino acids. For the CDR3, the DNA is TGTGCCAGTCGAAGGAGGCGGGAAGAGGGGCAGCCCCAGCATTTT. This codes for CASRRRREEGQPQHF.

This clonotype has more than one count but fewer than ten. The chain joins TRBV14 to TRBJ2-2, with D hard to call. This CDR3 is built from 13 residues. Trimming took off 0 bases at V and 6 bases at J, with 5 bases between the two ends. The germline V gene has CDR1 SGHDN and CDR2 FVKESK. In DNA form, the CDR3 reads TGTGCCAGCAGCCAAGATTGGTCCGGGGAGCTGTTTTTT. This encodes CASSQDWSGELFF.

V gene TRBV2 combines with J gene TRBJ1-5, with 9 bases lining up with TRBD1. Germline CDR1 is SNHLY and CDR2 is FYNNEI. Losses at the gene ends were 9 bases for V and 7 bases for J; bases not matched to a gene: 7. The CDR3 runs 13 residues. The CDR3 is CASRGQGEQPQHF. In DNA, the CDR3 is TGTGCCAGTAGGGGACAGGGAGAGCAGCCCCAGCATTTT. Filled out from reference TRBV2 and TRBJ1-5, the complete variable domain reads EPEVTQTPSHQVTQMGQEVILRCVPISNHLYFYWYRQILGQKVEFLVSFYNNEISEKSEIFDDQFSVERPDGSNFTLKIRSTKLEDSAMYFCASRGQGEQPQHFGDGTRLSIL.

The table lists this clonotype with a count of one. The DNA of the CDR3 is TGCGCCAGCAGTGAGTGGAGCAGGGGAGGTGAGCAGTTCTTC. This sequence encodes CASSEWSRGGEQFF. The V call is TRBV10-2, the J call TRBJ2-1, with D tentatively TRBD1 or TRBD2 (6 bases each). Germline lookup yields CDR1 WSHSY and CDR2 SAAADI. The CDR3 totals 14 residues. V was shortened by 1 base and J by 9 bases, with 13 bases between the two germline ends.

This clonotype came up a few times. This rearrangement joins TRBV7-9 to TRBJ2-2, with D possibly being TRBD1 (6 bases). This CDR3 contains 16 residues. V lost 3 bases and J 3 bases, leaving 14 bases between the germline ends. The V gene's germline CDR1 is SEHNR and CDR2 FQNEAQ (reference sequence). CDR3 DNA: TGTGCCAGCAGCTTCGGACAGCTGGGTGACACCGGGGAGCTGTTTTTT. This codes for CASSFGQLGDTGELFF.

This clonotype has ten or more counts. The chain carries TRBV2 and TRBJ2-1; possible D gene TRBD2, 5 bases. CDR1 SNHLY and CDR2 FYNNEI come from the germline V gene. The CDR3 covers 14 residues. Between the trimmed V and J ends, which lost 6 bases and 2 bases, there was a span of 11 bases. CDR3 in amino acids: CASSEDSTYNEQFF. The DNA of the CDR3 is TGTGCCAGCAGCGAGGACTCCACCTACAATGAGCAGTTCTTC.

This clonotype was detected only a few times. The rearrangement links TRBV6-1 to TRBJ2-2; 13 nucleotides align to TRBD2. Germline V gives CDR1 MNHNS, CDR2 SASEGT. The CDR3 sequence is 18 residues long. The J segment lost 6 bases and the V segment lost 6 bases, leaving 13 bases of the junction unmatched. This CDR3 reads CASRTRTSGSEGAGELFF. The CDR3 region has the DNA TGTGCCAGCAGAACACGGACTAGCGGGAGCGAGGGCGCCGGGGAGCTGTTTTTT.

This clonotype has more than one count but fewer than ten. The rearrangement links TRBV20-1 to TRBJ2-6; D may be TRBD2 (6 bases). CDR3 size: 14 residues. Germline-derived CDR1 and CDR2 are DFQATT and SNEGSKA (reference sequence). CDR3 sequence (DNA): TGCAGCGGGGGTCGGAGCTCTGGGGCCAACGTCCTGACTTTC. Translation: CSGGRSSGANVLTF.

This clonotype was counted between two and nine times. The J gene is TRBJ1-2, the V gene TRBV28; 8 nucleotides line up with TRBD1. The CDR3 sequence is 13 residues long. CDR1 is MDHEN, CDR2 SYDVKM, per germline. V gave up 7 bases and J gave up 4 bases; unmatched junction bases: 5. The CDR3, as DNA: TGTGCCAGCATTGACAGGGGATCCTATGGCTACACCTTC. Translation gives CASIDRGSYGYTF.

This clonotype is a singleton in its sample. This sequence may be a read error, since a much larger clone differs from it by one base. The CDR3 is CASTLTGTRTDMQYF. CDR3 nucleotides: TGTGCCAGCACCCTGACAGGGACCCGCACAGATATGCAGTATTTT. The chain uses TRBV12-3 or TRBV12-4 and TRBJ2-3, with TRBD1 matching over 7 bases. This CDR3 is 15 amino acids long.

V and J are TRBV27 and TRBJ1-3, with 8 nucleotides matching TRBD1. The germline V gene has CDR1 MNHEY and CDR2 SMNVEV (reference sequence). CDR3 size: 15 residues. V was pared by 9 bases and J by 2 bases, with 9 bases of the junction left unmatched. In DNA form, the CDR3 reads TGTGCCAGTGCTCAGGGGGCAGGGGCTGGAAACACCATATATTTT. It specifies CASAQGAGAGNTIYF.

This clonotype was counted a few times. The chain employs TRBV30 and TRBJ1-4; 9 nucleotides line up with TRBD1. This CDR3 comprises 17 residues. The V gene end was trimmed by 3 bases and the J gene end by 6 bases; junction bases not matched to a gene: 14. CDR1 and CDR2 from the germline V gene are GTSNPN and SVGIG (reference sequence). CDR3 residues: CAWSAGTGRPYDEKLFF. The CDR3 region has the DNA TGTGCCTGGAGCGCCGGGACAGGGAGGCCGTATGATGAAAAACTGTTTTTT.

There are many counts of this clonotype. The J gene is TRBJ2-7, the V gene TRBV28; TRBD1 aligns across 11 bases. This CDR3 region has 18 residues. CDR1 is MDHEN and CDR2 is SYDVKM in the germline V gene. The V gene end was trimmed by 8 bases and the J gene end by 1 base; junction bases not matched to a gene: 16. The CDR3 nucleotides read TGTGCCAGCTATACAAACCTTGCCCGGGACAGGGGGTCCTACGAGCAGTACTTC. Translating gives CASYTNLARDRGSYEQYF.